The entry that follows covers one TCR beta chain sequence. This clonotype was recorded a few times. Its cognate antigen has yet to be identified. No qualities accompany the bases; no much larger clone lies one base away. This specimen's time point label, per the study, means: before trial treatment. Donors were enrolled in RACIN, a single-arm phase I dose-escalation trial in which nivolumab, ipilimumab, aspirin, low-dose cyclophosphamide and low-dose radiotherapy were combined. To be eligible, a patient needed to have an advanced solid tumor that was TIL-negative. The run used an Illumina HiSeq 2500. First-strand cDNA was synthesized with Superscript III and a set of TRAV- and TRBV-specific primers, covering both TCRalpha and TCRbeta chains. TCRs were amplified for 15 to 20 PCR cycles with Phusion, using a constant-region primer paired with the adapter attached to the V primers. The isolated mRNA was amplified using the MessageAmp II aRNA Amplification Kit, with in vitro transcription performed for around 16 hours at 37 degrees C. The Dynabeads mRNA DIRECT Purification Kit was used to isolate the mRNA for TCR sequencing. Indexed Illumina adapters were added in a second Phusion PCR of around 27 cycles, and the PCR products were purified with AMPure XP beads. The paper's processing steps were these. Custom Perl scripts were used to pool TCR sequences that encoded the same protein, to remove out-of-frame sequences, and to calculate the abundance of each clonotype. The analysis excluded TCR sequences that were supported by just one read. The metrics used to describe the repertoires included Shannon entropy, Gini index, clonality, richness, and the frequency of TCRs shared between repertoires. TCRdb took the public reads, trimmed them with fastp at Q25, ran MiXCR for clone calling and kept in-frame beta chains. Rows with one shared CDR3 protein collapse into an entry with the most common genes and DNA. These V and J calls rely on TCRdb rather than the paper's analysis. The sample records almost 40,000 distinct CDR3 sequences, less than 40% of which are singletons. Of the sample, approximately 3.7% is held by the ten largest clones.

After removal of 5 bases from V and 0 bases from J, the junction retains 6 bases not matched to a gene. The CDR3, from cysteine to phenylalanine, totals 16 residues. Only the CDR3 region is kept as DNA, spanning 48 bases read in frame from base 1. CDR1 and CDR2 are drawn from the germline V gene: MDHEN, SYDVKM. The sample comes from a study of low-dose radiotherapy and immunotherapy resistance in tumors (dated by TCRdb to about 2022). Background for the entire study: Cohort 1 received 0.5 Gy per fraction every 2 weeks, with a prescribed total PTV dose of 6.5 Gy. Cohort 2 received 1 Gy per fraction every two weeks, with a total of 13 Gy over 26 weeks. Patients were given nivolumab as a 240 mg flat dose every two weeks and ipilimumab at 1 mg/kg every six weeks, with both drugs delivered intravenously. Intravenous cyclophosphamide at 200 mg/m2 was administered every two weeks, one day ahead of each radiation and immunotherapy administration. Starting on cycle 1 day 1, patients took 300 mg of aspirin by mouth once daily for four cycles. Randomization of trial participants into treatment groups was not performed. Eight patients were included in the translational analysis, namely three from the first dose cohort plus the first five from the second dose cohort.

The sequence is built from TRBV28 and TRBJ2-7; 11 nucleotides in the junction match TRBD2. The specimen comprised PBMCs, sampled before treatment. The sequence came from a male donor with gallbladder cancer. In nucleotide form, the sequence is TGTGCCAGCAGTGCCGGTAGCGGGAGGGTCTCCTACGAGCAGTACTTC. This encodes CASSAGSGRVSYEQYF.